Following are 6 T cell receptor beta chains from one sample sequenced in a study of OX40 agonist ivuxolimab in advanced cancers. Clones were sequenced by immunoSEQ multiplex PCR, and TCRdb holds only the in-frame ones, with some missing. This repertoire shows about 20,000 clones, 78% found once; its top ten account for about 16%. Specimen: CD4+ or CD8+ T cells sorted from blood, collected in a trial of the OX40 agonist ivuxolimab. All receptors derive from an adult with an advanced solid tumor such as melanoma, head and neck, liver or kidney cancer.

The chain is built from TRBV28 and TRBJ2-7; D call uncertain. CDR1 and CDR2 (germline): MDHEN, SYDVKM. This CDR3 comprises 15 residues. V lost 1 base to trimming and J lost 0 bases, with 10 bases between them. CDR3 nucleotides: TGTGCCAGCAGTTTATATGGACGGCTCTCCTACGAGCAGTACTTC. This sequence encodes CASSLYGRLSYEQYF.

The chain recombines TRBV16 with TRBJ1-5, with TRBD1 matching 7 bases. The CDR3 spans 15 residues. J was trimmed by 5 bases and V by 4 bases; bases with no gene match: 8. Germline V CDR1 and CDR2: KGHSY, FQNENV. DNA for the CDR3: TGTGCCAGCAGCCGCTGGGGGACAGCGGATCAGCCCCAGCATTTT. Protein sequence: CASSRWGTADQPQHF.

V gene TRBV5-6 combines with J gene TRBJ2-1; TRBD1 might be the D (5 bases). The CDR3 contains 14 residues. Per the germline V gene, CDR1 is SGHDT and CDR2 is YYEEEE. The V gene lost 6 bases and the J gene lost 4 bases, with 14 bases spanning the gap. CDR3 nucleotides: TGTGCCAGCATCATTAGGGGCTCATACAATGAGCAGTTCTTC. This codes for CASIIRGSYNEQFF.

In DNA form, the CDR3 reads TGTGCCAGCAGTGGGGGGATTTCGAACACTGAAGCTTTCTTT. It yields the protein CASSGGISNTEAFF. The genes are TRBV2 and TRBJ1-1, with a weak D call TRBD1 (5 bases). The germline V gene encodes CDR1 SNHLY and CDR2 FYNNEI. Trimming shortened V by 4 bases and J by 1 base, and 10 bases separated the two germline ends. This CDR3 spans 14 amino acids.

The genes are TRBV5-1 and TRBJ2-7; D is unclear. This CDR3 contains 12 residues. Germline V gene sequence: CDR1 SGHRS, CDR2 YFSETQ. V dropped 4 bases and J dropped 9 bases, with 14 bases sitting between them. Here the CDR3 reads CASSLEFTGQYF. DNA of the CDR3: TGCGCCAGCAGCCTGGAATTTACTGGGCAGTACTTC.

The rearrangement joins TRBV27 to TRBJ2-5; the match to TRBD2 covers 10 bases. The DNA end lines up better with TRBJ2-7; the J call may be wrong. The germline V gene encodes CDR1 MNHEY and CDR2 SMNVEV (reference sequence). The CDR3 spans 16 residues. The CDR3 region is CASRLLAGVLSHEQYF. DNA of the CDR3: TGTGCCAGCAGGTTGCTAGCGGGAGTTCTTTCCCACGAGCAGTACTTC.